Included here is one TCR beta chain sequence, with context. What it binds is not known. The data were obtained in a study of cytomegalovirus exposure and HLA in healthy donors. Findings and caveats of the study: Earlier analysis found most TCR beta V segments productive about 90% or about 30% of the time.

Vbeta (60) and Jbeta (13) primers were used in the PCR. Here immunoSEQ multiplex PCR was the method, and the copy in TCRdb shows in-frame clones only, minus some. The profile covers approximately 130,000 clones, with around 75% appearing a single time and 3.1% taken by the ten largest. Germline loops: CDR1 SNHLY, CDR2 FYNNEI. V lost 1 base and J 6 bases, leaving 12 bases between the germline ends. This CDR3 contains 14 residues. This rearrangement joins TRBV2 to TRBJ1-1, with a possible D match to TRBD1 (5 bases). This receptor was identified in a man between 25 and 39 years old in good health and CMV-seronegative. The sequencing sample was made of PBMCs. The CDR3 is CASSEGGGMAEAFF. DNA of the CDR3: TGTGCCAGCAGTGAAGGCGGGGGTATGGCTGAAGCTTTCTTT.